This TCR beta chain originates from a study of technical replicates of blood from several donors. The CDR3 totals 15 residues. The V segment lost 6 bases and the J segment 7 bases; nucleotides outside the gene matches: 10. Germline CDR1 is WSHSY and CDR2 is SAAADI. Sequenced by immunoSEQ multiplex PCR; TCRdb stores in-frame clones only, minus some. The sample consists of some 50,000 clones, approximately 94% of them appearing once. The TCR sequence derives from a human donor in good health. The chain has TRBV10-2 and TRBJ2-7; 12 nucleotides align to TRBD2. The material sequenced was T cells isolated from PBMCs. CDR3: CASREGLAGSKEQYF. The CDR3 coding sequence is TGCGCCAGCAGAGAGGGACTAGCGGGTTCTAAAGAGCAGTACTTC.